This TCR beta chain was retrieved from a study of T-cell reconstitution after alpha-beta-depleted transplantation in children. This clonotype was counted at least ten times. Unique molecular identifiers were incorporated during preparation of the TCRbeta library. Via MiXCR, TCRdb re-called the PCR reads, giving one row per CDR3 protein. Of more than 90,000 distinct CDR3 sequences in the sample, 7% to 10% are singletons; the top ten hold roughly 7%. V lost 5 bases and J 3 bases, leaving 11 bases between the germline ends. The CDR3 is 13 residues long. Germline CDR1 and CDR2: SGHTA and FQGNSA. The chain is built from TRBV7-2 and TRBJ2-7; D perhaps matches TRBD1 (5 bases). This TCR derives from a human donor who donated a stem cell graft to a child with congenital amegakaryocytic thrombocytopenia. The sample consisted of PBMCs from the stem cell graft donor, taken from the stem cell graft. CDR3 residues: CASSRAGIYEQYF. The CDR3 bases are TGTGCCAGCAGCCGCGCAGGGATCTACGAGCAGTACTTC. Based on the CDR3 plus reference TRBV7-2 and TRBJ2-7, the full variable domain is GAGVSQSPSNKVTEKGKDVELRCDPISGHTALYWYRQSLGQGLEFLIYFQGNSAPDKSGLPSDRFSAERTGGSVSTLTIQRTQQEDSAVYLCASSRAGIYEQYFGPGTRLTVT.